Listed below are T cell receptor beta chains from one sample, sequenced in a study of shared clonotypes between healthy human individuals. Sequencing used immunoSEQ multiplex PCR; TCRdb keeps in-frame clones, though not all of them. The data show about 980,000 clones, with more than 75% seen just once and approximately 1.5% held by the top ten. The sample was memory CD4+ T cells sorted from blood. Receptors originate from a man aged 18 to 35 in good health. Both conserved end residues are part of each CDR3. Fields, in order: CDR3 length, V gene, J gene, D gene, clone size, CDR3 DNA, CDR3 protein. A D gene is named only where the DNA matches it firmly. Clone size is not always given. Where it is, it says once, few, many or a class for expanded clones.

length: 13; V: TRBV5-1; J: TRBJ2-3; D: -; size: once; DNA: TGCGCCAGCAGCTCTACCCTAACAGATACGCAGTATTTT; CDR3: CASSSTLTDTQYF
length: 14; V: TRBV7-9; J: TRBJ2-3; D: -; size: -; DNA: TGTGCCAGCAGCAGGACCCGGGATACAGATACGCAGTATTTT; CDR3: CASSRTRDTDTQYF
length: 14; V: TRBV18; J: TRBJ2-5; D: -; size: -; DNA: TGTGCCAGCTCACCACCATCAAGGGGAGAGACCCAGTACTTC; CDR3: CASSPPSRGETQYF
length: 15; V: TRBV6-1; J: TRBJ2-7; D: -; size: few; DNA: TGTGCCAGCAGTGACCCACAGGTAGCTGGCGCCGAGCAGTACTTC; CDR3: CASSDPQVAGAEQYF
length: 14; V: TRBV28; J: TRBJ1-1; D: TRBD1; size: -; DNA: TGTGCCAGCAGTGGCCGGACAGGGAACACTGAAGCTTTCTTT; CDR3: CASSGRTGNTEAFF
length: 16; V: TRBV7-2; J: TRBJ2-1; D: -; size: -; DNA: TGTGCCAGCAGCCCATGGGACGCTGCCACCGACAATGAGCAGTTCTTC; CDR3: CASSPWDAATDNEQFF
length: 15; V: TRBV5-4; J: TRBJ1-1; D: -; size: -; DNA: TGTGCCAGCAGCTTGGGTCGGGGGGGGCACACTGAAGCTTTCTTT; CDR3: CASSLGRGGHTEAFF
length: 15; V: TRBV15; J: TRBJ2-1; D: -; size: -; DNA: TGTGCCACCAGCAGAGAGGGCCGGAACTTGGATGAGCAGTTCTTC; CDR3: CATSREGRNLDEQFF
length: 14; V: TRBV18; J: TRBJ1-2; D: TRBD1; size: -; DNA: TGTGCCAGCGTACCGATGGACAGGGAAGGTGGCTACACCTTC; CDR3: CASVPMDREGGYTF
length: 11; V: TRBV6-1; J: TRBJ1-1; D: -; size: -; DNA: TGTGCCAGCAGTGAATTCACTGAAGCTTTCTTT; CDR3: CASSEFTEAFF
length: 16; V: TRBV5-4; J: TRBJ1-4; D: -; size: -; DNA: TGTGCCAGCAGCTTGGCCGGGGCAGGGGCTAATGAAAAACTGTTTTTT; CDR3: CASSLAGAGANEKLFF
length: 15; V: TRBV7-3; J: TRBJ2-3; D: TRBD2; size: -; DNA: TGTGCCAGCAGCTTAGCTCTAGCGGGGGTTCATACGCAGTATTTT; CDR3: CASSLALAGVHTQYF
length: 15; V: TRBV2; J: TRBJ1-1; D: -; size: -; DNA: TGTGCCAGCAGTGAATCTGACACAACGAACACTGAAGCTTTCTTT; CDR3: CASSESDTTNTEAFF
length: 14; V: TRBV9; J: TRBJ1-4; D: -; size: -; DNA: TGTGCCAGCAGCGTAGGGGCGGCAGATGAAAAACTGTTTTTT; CDR3: CASSVGAADEKLFF
length: 15; V: TRBV7-2; J: TRBJ1-2; D: -; size: -; DNA: TGTGCCAGCAGCTTAGGGGGGGCGGAAGCCTATGGCTACACCTTC; CDR3: CASSLGGAEAYGYTF
length: 14; V: TRBV2; J: TRBJ1-4; D: -; size: -; DNA: TGTGCCAGCAGTGAAGACAGGGTAACCGAAAAACTGTTTTTT; CDR3: CASSEDRVTEKLFF
length: 18; V: TRBV7-6; J: TRBJ1-3; D: TRBD1; size: -; DNA: TGTGCCAGCAGCTTAGGGGCAGGGGGCTTGTCCTCTGGAAACACCATATATTTT; CDR3: CASSLGAGGLSSGNTIYF
length: 14; V: TRBV9; J: TRBJ2-3; D: -; size: -; DNA: TGTGCCAGCAGCGTAGGGGCCCGCACAGATACGCAGTATTTT; CDR3: CASSVGARTDTQYF
length: 17; V: TRBV4-3; J: TRBJ1-6; D: TRBD1; size: -; DNA: TGCGCCAGCAGCCAAGAAGTGGACAGGGGGCAAGGTTCACCCCTCCACTTT; CDR3: CASSQEVDRGQGSPLHF
length: 13; V: TRBV2; J: TRBJ1-1; D: -; size: many; DNA: TGTGCCAGCAGTGAAGAAGGGAACACTGAAGCTTTCTTT; CDR3: CASSEEGNTEAFF
length: 13; V: TRBV6-5; J: TRBJ2-7; D: -; size: -; DNA: TGTGCCAGCAGTTACTCAGGGTTCTACGAGCAGTACTTC; CDR3: CASSYSGFYEQYF
length: 12; V: TRBV6-5; J: TRBJ2-5; D: TRBD2; size: -; DNA: TGTGCCGCGGGGAGGGGCCAAGAGACCCAGTACTTC; CDR3: CAAGRGQETQYF
length: 16; V: TRBV29-1; J: TRBJ1-2; D: -; size: once; DNA: TGCAGCGTTGAAGCGGTACAGGGCTCCTCTAACTATGGCTACACCTTC; CDR3: CSVEAVQGSSNYGYTF
length: 15; V: TRBV2; J: TRBJ2-3; D: TRBD2; size: -; DNA: TGTGCCAGCCAAGCACCGGGAGGCCGCACAGATACGCAGTATTTT; CDR3: CASQAPGGRTDTQYF
length: 12; V: TRBV18; J: TRBJ1-1; D: -; size: few; DNA: TGTGCCAGCTCACCATATAGGGGAGAAGCTTTCTTT; CDR3: CASSPYRGEAFF
length: 17; V: TRBV6-1; J: TRBJ1-5; D: -; size: few; DNA: TGTGCCAGCAGTGAATCAGTGGTGGGAATTAGCAATCAGCCCCAGCATTTT; CDR3: CASSESVVGISNQPQHF
length: 14; V: TRBV18; J: TRBJ2-7; D: -; size: -; DNA: TGTGCCAGCTCAAAGAGGGAGCGGTCCTACGAGCAGTACTTC; CDR3: CASSKRERSYEQYF
length: 14; V: TRBV10-2; J: TRBJ2-1; D: -; size: -; DNA: TGCGCCAGCAGGCCTCCGGGACTGCACAATGAGCAGTTCTTC; CDR3: CASRPPGLHNEQFF
length: 13; V: TRBV2; J: TRBJ1-2; D: -; size: -; DNA: TGTGCCAGCAGTGAAGAGGGGTACTATGGCTACACCTTC; CDR3: CASSEEGYYGYTF
length: 13; V: TRBV18; J: TRBJ2-6; D: -; size: few; DNA: TGTGCCAGCTCACCAACGGGGGCCAACGTCCTGACTTTC; CDR3: CASSPTGANVLTF
length: 14; V: TRBV5-4; J: TRBJ2-7; D: -; size: -; DNA: TGTGCCAGCAGCCCCCAGGGTATGCTCTACGAGCAGTACTTC; CDR3: CASSPQGMLYEQYF
length: 17; V: TRBV7-9; J: TRBJ2-3; D: TRBD2; size: -; DNA: TGTGCCAGCAGCCCGGGACTAGCGACCTATAGCACAGATACGCAGTATTTT; CDR3: CASSPGLATYSTDTQYF